The 7 T cell receptor beta chains listed next were all sequenced from one sample in a study of shared clonotypes between healthy human individuals. Some clones are missing from TCRdb's copy, which holds only in-frame ones; the method was immunoSEQ multiplex PCR. This repertoire shows millions of clones, 85% to 95% found once; its top ten account for about 0.13%. Sequencing used naive CD4+ T cells sorted from blood. Documented subset: CD45RA+ positively selected. These receptors originate from a man aged 18 to 30 in good health.

The J gene is TRBJ1-1, the V gene TRBV6-5, with D possibly TRBD1 on 5 matching bases. Germline V gene sequence: CDR1 MNHEY, CDR2 SVGAGI. The CDR3 has 14 residues. V was trimmed by 2 bases and J by 5 bases, leaving 12 bases between them. The CDR3 here is CASSYRNQGTEAFF. DNA of the CDR3: TGTGCCAGCAGTTACCGGAATCAGGGAACTGAAGCTTTCTTT.

This clone was counted only a few times. The chain combines TRBV5-1 with TRBJ1-4, with TRBD1 matching 7 bases. CDR1 SGHRS and CDR2 YFSETQ come from the germline V gene. After removal of 4 bases from V and 12 bases from J, the junction contained 6 bases not matched to a gene. The CDR3 is 12 residues long. Here the CDR3 reads CASSPDRVELFF. CDR3 nucleotides: TGCGCCAGCAGCCCCGACAGGGTCGAACTGTTTTTT.

The chain joins TRBV4-3 to TRBJ2-1, with a weak D call TRBD2 (6 bases). The CDR3 consists of 18 residues. Germline V lookup: CDR1 LGHNA, CDR2 YSLEER. The V gene lost 4 bases and the J gene lost 0 bases, with 19 bases spanning the gap. In nucleotides, the CDR3 is TGCGCCAGCAGCCGAGAGGACGGGACTTCAGCCTCCTACAATGAGCAGTTCTTC. Residues: CASSREDGTSASYNEQFF.

A remark on this clone: The junction departs from germline at one end; a sequencing error may be responsible. The chain couples TRBV6-1 to TRBJ1-5; weak D call: TRBD1 (5 bases). The CDR3 extends over 13 amino acids. Germline V gene lookup returns CDR1 MNHNS and CDR2 SASEGT. CDR3 amino acids: CAISGGVGQPQHF. In DNA form, the CDR3 reads TGTGCCATCAGTGGAGGGGTCGGGCAGCCCCAGCATTTT.

In its sample, this clone was seen a few times. The V call is TRBV2, the J call TRBJ1-6; no clear D gene. CDR3 length: 13 residues. The germline V gene has CDR1 SNHLY and CDR2 FYNNEI. V lost 5 bases and J 10 bases, leaving 12 bases between the germline ends. CDR3 in DNA: TGTGCCAGCAGTTTAGGAGGCGGCTCACCCCTCCACTTT. Amino acid sequence: CASSLGGGSPLHF.

The chain is built from TRBV7-2 and TRBJ2-3, with 10 bases fitting TRBD2. CDR1 and CDR2 (germline): SGHTA, FQGNSA. The CDR3 runs 15 residues. The V and J ends lost 1 base and 6 bases, in that order; junction bases with no gene match: 4. The CDR3 nucleotides are TGTGCCAGCAGCTTAGAGCGGGGGGGGCTGGATACGCAGTATTTT. Its translation: CASSLERGGLDTQYF.

V usage is TRBV5-4 and J usage is TRBJ2-4, with D perhaps being TRBD1 or TRBD2 (6 bases each). CDR3 length: 18 amino acids. V was pared by 1 base and J by 1 base, with 18 bases between. Germline CDR1 is SGHNT and CDR2 is YYREEE (reference sequence). As DNA, the CDR3 is TGTGCCAGCAGCTTGTCGGGCGAGGGGGGTCGCGCCAAAAACATTCAGTACTTC. It specifies CASSLSGEGGRAKNIQYF.